This is a list of T cell receptor beta chains from one sample in a study of memory CD4+ T cells and cytomegalovirus serostatus. Produced via immunoSEQ multiplex PCR; TCRdb's table is partial and in-frame only. The sample consists of 50,000 to 55,000 clones, around 82% of them appearing once. Input material: memory CD4+ T cells from blood. The receptors were gathered from an adult in good health and CMV-seronegative. Both conserved end residues are part of each CDR3. The order of the fields is V gene, J gene, clone size, D gene, CDR3 DNA, CDR3 protein. D genes are given only for firm matches. The size of a clone is reported for some rows only, either as once, few or many, or as a class for expanded clones.

V: TRBV5-1; J: TRBJ1-2; size: -; D: -; DNA: TGCGCCAGCAGCTTGGCAGACGATACTTATGGCTACACCTTC; CDR3: CASSLADDTYGYTF
V: TRBV5-1; J: TRBJ2-7; size: -; D: -; DNA: TGCGCCAGCAGCTTGGTTAGAGGAGCAACCTACGAGCAGTACTTC; CDR3: CASSLVRGATYEQYF
V: TRBV15; J: TRBJ1-5; size: once; D: TRBD1; DNA: TGTGCCACCAGAGGGACAGGGACCGGTCAGCCCCAGCATTTT; CDR3: CATRGTGTGQPQHF
V: TRBV18; J: TRBJ1-5; size: -; D: -; DNA: TGTGCCAGCTCAATACAGGCGGATCAGCCCCAGCATTTT; CDR3: CASSIQADQPQHF
V: TRBV7-2; J: TRBJ1-1; size: -; D: -; DNA: TGTGCCAGCAGCCACGACGACAGAGTCACTGAAGCTTTCTTT; CDR3: CASSHDDRVTEAFF
V: TRBV5-6; J: TRBJ1-1; size: -; D: -; DNA: TGTGCCAGCAGCCTGGGACCTGTGAACACTGAAGCTTTCTTT; CDR3: CASSLGPVNTEAFF
V: TRBV27; J: TRBJ1-2; size: few; D: -; DNA: TGTGCCAGCAGTCCCCAGGGTTATGGCTACACCTTC; CDR3: CASSPQGYGYTF
V: TRBV4-2; J: TRBJ2-5; size: -; D: TRBD1; DNA: TGTGCCAGCAGCCAAGTTGGGGCGGGACAGGGGGGTCGCGGAGAGACCCAGTACTTC; CDR3: CASSQVGAGQGGRGETQYF
V: TRBV14; J: TRBJ1-2; size: many; D: -; DNA: TGTGCCAGCAGCCAAGACGGACGGGGCTATGGCTACACCTTC; CDR3: CASSQDGRGYGYTF
V: TRBV6-1; J: TRBJ2-1; size: few; D: TRBD2; DNA: TGTGCCAGCATTCATCCGGGACTAGCGTACGAGCAGTTCTTC; CDR3: CASIHPGLAYEQFF
V: TRBV12-5; J: TRBJ2-7; size: -; D: -; DNA: TGTGCTAGTGGTTTGAACTCAGGGTACGAGCAGTACTTC; CDR3: CASGLNSGYEQYF
V: TRBV5-5; J: TRBJ1-4; size: -; D: TRBD1; DNA: TGTGCCAGCAGCTTGATTCTGGACAGGGGGCGATTATCAACTAATGAAAAACTGTTTTTT; CDR3: CASSLILDRGRLSTNEKLFF
V: TRBV9; J: TRBJ2-2; size: -; D: -; DNA: TGTGCCAGCAGCAAAGTTCTCGCGTCCGAATACACCGGGGAGCTGTTTTTT; CDR3: CASSKVLASEYTGELFF
V: TRBV6-5; J: TRBJ2-1; size: -; D: TRBD2; DNA: TGTGCCAGCAGTTACTCTTTAGCGGGAGCCAATGAGCAGTTCTTC; CDR3: CASSYSLAGANEQFF
V: TRBV28; J: TRBJ1-3; size: -; D: -; DNA: TGTGCCAGCAGTCCAGAAGACAGGCTTAGTGGAAACACCATATATTTT; CDR3: CASSPEDRLSGNTIYF
V: TRBV18; J: TRBJ2-1; size: -; D: -; DNA: TGTGCCAGCTCACCCCAACACGTCAATGAGCAGTTCTTC; CDR3: CASSPQHVNEQFF